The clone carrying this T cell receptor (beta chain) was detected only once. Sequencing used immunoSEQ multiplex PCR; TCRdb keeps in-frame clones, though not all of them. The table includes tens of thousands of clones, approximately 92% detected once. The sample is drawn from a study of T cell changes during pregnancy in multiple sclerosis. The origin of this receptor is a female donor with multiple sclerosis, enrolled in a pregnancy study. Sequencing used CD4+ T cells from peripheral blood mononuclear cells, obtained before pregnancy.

The CDR3 here is CSATGEGANVLTF. DNA for the CDR3: TGCAGCGCCACAGGGGAAGGGGCCAACGTCCTGACTTTC. The V and J genes are TRBV29-1 and TRBJ2-6; 7 bases are shared with TRBD1. Germline V CDR1 and CDR2: SQVTM, ANQGSEA. The CDR3 has 13 residues. V was clipped by 7 bases and J by 4 bases; unmatched bases: 4.